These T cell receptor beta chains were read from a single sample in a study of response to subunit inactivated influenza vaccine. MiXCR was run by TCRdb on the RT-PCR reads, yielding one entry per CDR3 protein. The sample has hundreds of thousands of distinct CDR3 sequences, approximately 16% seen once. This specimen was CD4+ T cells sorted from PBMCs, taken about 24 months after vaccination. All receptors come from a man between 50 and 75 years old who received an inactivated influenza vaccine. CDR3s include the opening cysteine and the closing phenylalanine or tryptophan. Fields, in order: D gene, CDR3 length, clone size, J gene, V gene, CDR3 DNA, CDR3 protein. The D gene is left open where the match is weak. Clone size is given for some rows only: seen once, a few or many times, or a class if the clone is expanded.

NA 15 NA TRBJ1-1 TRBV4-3 TGCGCCAGCAGCCAAGAGGGACTGGTGAACACTGAAGCTTTCTTT CASSQEGLVNTEAFF
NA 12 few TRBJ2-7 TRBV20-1 TGCAGTGCGAGGGGGGACCACTACGAGCAGTACTTC CSARGDHYEQYF
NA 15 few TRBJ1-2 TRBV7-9 TGTGCCAGCAGCTTAACAGGGATTGGGTACTATGGCTACACCTTC CASSLTGIGYYGYTF
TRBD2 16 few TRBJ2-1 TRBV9 TGTGCCAGCAGCTTTAGGACTAGCGGGACCTACAATGAGCAGTTCTTC CASSFRTSGTYNEQFF
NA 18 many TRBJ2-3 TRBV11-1 TGTGCCAGCAGCTTATCTATCTGGGCGGGATCAAGCACAGATACGCAGTATTTT CASSLSIWAGSSTDTQYF
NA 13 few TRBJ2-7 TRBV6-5 TGTGCCAGCAGTTACGGACCGAACTACGAGCAGTACTTC CASSYGPNYEQYF
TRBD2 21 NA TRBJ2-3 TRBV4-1 TGCGCCAGCAGCCAAGATTTGGTAATAGCGGGGGGTAGGTCAAGCACAGATACGCAGTATTTT CASSQDLVIAGGRSSTDTQYF
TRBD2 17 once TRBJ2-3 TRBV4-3 TGCCCCAGCAGCCAAGATCACAGCGGGAGAGGAACAGATACGCAGTATTTT CPSSQDHSGRGTDTQYF
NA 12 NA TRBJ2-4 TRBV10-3 TGTGCCATCAGCTTGGGTGGGAACATTCAGTACTTC CAISLGGNIQYF
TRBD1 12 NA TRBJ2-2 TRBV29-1 TGCAGCGTAGTCGACAGGGCCGGGGAGCTGTTTTTT CSVVDRAGELFF
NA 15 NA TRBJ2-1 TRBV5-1 TGCGCCAGCAGCCCCGGACTAGGTGGGGGCCATGAGCAGTTCTTC CASSPGLGGGHEQFF
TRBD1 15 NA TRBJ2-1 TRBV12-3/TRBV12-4 TGTGCCAGCAGTTTAGCTGGACAGGGGCACTACGAGCAGTTCTTC CASSLAGQGHYEQFF
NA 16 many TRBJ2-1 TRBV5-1 TGCGCCAGCAGCTTGATCGCAGCCCGGGCAAATTACGAGCAGTTCTTC CASSLIAARANYEQFF
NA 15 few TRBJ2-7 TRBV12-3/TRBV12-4 TGTGCCAGCAGTTTTAAGGGGTCAAGCTCCTACGAGCAGTACTTC CASSFKGSSSYEQYF
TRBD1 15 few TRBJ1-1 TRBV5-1 TGCGCCAGCAGCTTGGAGACAGGGCCCTGGACTGAAGCTTTCTTT CASSLETGPWTEAFF
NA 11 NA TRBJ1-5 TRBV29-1 TGCAGCGTTGAACCCGAGAAGCCCCAGCATTTT CSVEPEKPQHF
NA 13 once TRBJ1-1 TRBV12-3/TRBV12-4 TGTGCCAGCAGCCGTACAAGGAACACTGAAGCTTTCTTT CASSRTRNTEAFF
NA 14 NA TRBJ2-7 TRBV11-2 TGTGCCAGCAGCTGGGGCGGGACAGAGTACGAGCAGTACTTC CASSWGGTEYEQYF
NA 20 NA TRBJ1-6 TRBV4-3 TGCGCCAGCAGCCAAGCTACGCCCGGGACGGCGAGCTCCTATAATTCACCCCTCCACTTT CASSQATPGTASSYNSPLHF